The 4 T cell receptor beta chains presented below share a single source sample, sequenced in a study of CD8 T cells in Susac syndrome. Random hexamers were used to reverse transcribe an amount of about 0.45 to 1 ug RNA. TCRdb recomputed calls from the immunoSEQ multiplex PCR reads with MiXCR, one row per CDR3 protein. Here the sample spans about 300,000 distinct CDR3 sequences, 89% being singletons. The material sequenced was CD8+ T cells from PBMCs. Receptor source: a human donor with multiple sclerosis.

V is TRBV25-1 and J is TRBJ1-1, with TRBD1 identical over 11 bases. The ends lost 3 bases at V and 10 bases at J; junction bases unmatched: 10. The germline V gene has CDR1 MGHDK and CDR2 SYGVNS. CDR3 length equals 15 residues. CDR3 protein: CASSDRDRGKVGAFF. CDR3 DNA sequence: TGTGCCAGCAGTGATCGGGACAGGGGGAAGGTAGGAGCTTTCTTT.

The gene calls are TRBV15 and TRBJ2-7; weak D call: TRBD2 (5 bases). V was cut by 0 bases and J by 2 bases, with 14 bases left in between. The CDR3 contains 16 residues. The germline V gene has CDR1 LNHNV and CDR2 YYDKDF (reference sequence). The CDR3 sequence is CATSRDSPDSPYEQYF. CDR3 in DNA: TGTGCCACCAGCAGAGATTCCCCGGACTCCCCCTACGAGCAGTACTTC. Together with reference TRBV15 and TRBJ2-7, the CDR3 gives the full variable domain: DAMVIQNPRYQVTQFGKPVTLSCSQTLNHNVMYWYQQKSSQAPKLLFHYYDKDFNNEADTPDNFQSRRPNTSFCFLDIRSPGLGDTAMYLCATSRDSPDSPYEQYFGPGTRLTVT.

V and J are TRBV5-1 and TRBJ2-1; D gene uncertain. V shed 0 bases and J shed 5 bases, with 6 bases lying between them. The CDR3 has 13 amino acids. Germline V gene data show CDR1 as SGHRS and CDR2 as YFSETQ. As DNA, the CDR3 is TGCGCCAGCAGCTTGGCCCCCCACAATGAGCAGTTCTTC. Translating gives CASSLAPHNEQFF.

The V call is TRBV12-2, the J call TRBJ1-2. TRBV12-2 is marked as a pseudogene. The CDR3 spans 12 residues. CDR3 sequence (DNA): TGTGCAAGTCCCGGTAAGGACTATGGCTACACCTTC. It encodes CASPGKDYGYTF.